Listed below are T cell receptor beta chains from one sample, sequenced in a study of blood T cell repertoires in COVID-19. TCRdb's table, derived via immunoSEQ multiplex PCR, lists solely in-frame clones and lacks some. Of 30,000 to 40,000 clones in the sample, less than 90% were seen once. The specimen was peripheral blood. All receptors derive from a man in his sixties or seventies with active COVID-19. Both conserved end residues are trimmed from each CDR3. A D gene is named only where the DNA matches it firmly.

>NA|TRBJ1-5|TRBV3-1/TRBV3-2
ASSQGGRYNQPQH
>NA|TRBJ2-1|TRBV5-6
ASSLWGDISYNEQF
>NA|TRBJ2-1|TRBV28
ASSSPTRTHNEQF
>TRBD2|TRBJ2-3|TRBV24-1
ATSGHGGGRLNTQY
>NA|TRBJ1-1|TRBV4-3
ASSQGQITEAF
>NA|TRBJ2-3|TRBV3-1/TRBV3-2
ASSQVKITASPKAWDTQY
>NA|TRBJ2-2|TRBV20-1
SASRGGDTGELF
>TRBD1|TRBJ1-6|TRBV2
ASSPGTDNSPLH
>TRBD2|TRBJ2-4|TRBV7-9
ASSSTRSSGRPRAIQY
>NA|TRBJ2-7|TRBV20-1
SASRPGGNAYEQY
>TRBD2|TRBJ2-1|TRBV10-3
AISGTSGRGRGEQF
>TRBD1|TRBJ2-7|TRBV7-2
ASTPPGGAYEQY
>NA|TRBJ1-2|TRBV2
ASDPGMDYGYT
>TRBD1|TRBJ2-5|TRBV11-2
ASSRDRGETQY
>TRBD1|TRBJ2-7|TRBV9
ASSPQGQGTYEQY
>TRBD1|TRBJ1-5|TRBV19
ASGQGMSNQPQH
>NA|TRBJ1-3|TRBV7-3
ASSLTAGVGNTIY
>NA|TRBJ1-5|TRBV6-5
ASRDRDKDQPQH
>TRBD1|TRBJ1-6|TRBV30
AWSVWLLKRTGERSPLH
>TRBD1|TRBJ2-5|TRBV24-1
ATSDGTGFLETQY
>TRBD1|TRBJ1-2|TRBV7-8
ASSFGQGGYGYT
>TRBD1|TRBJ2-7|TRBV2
ATTTGVREQY
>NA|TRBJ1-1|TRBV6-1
ASSEGTKQAF
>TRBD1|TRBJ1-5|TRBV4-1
ASSPRGLWNQPQH
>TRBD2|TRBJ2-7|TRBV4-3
ASSLGTSRGYEQY
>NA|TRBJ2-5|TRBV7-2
ASSPSWGDLVTQY
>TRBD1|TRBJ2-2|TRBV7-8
ASSRGTGRKSGELF
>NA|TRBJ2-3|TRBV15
ATAEKRNTDTQY
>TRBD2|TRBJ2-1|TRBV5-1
ASSLGTSGGSYNEQF
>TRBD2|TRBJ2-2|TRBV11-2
ASSYPGLAGVSGELF
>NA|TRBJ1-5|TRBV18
ASSPQGGNQPQH
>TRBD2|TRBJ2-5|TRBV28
ASKGLAGGRVETQY
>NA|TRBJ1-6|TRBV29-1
SVEDGGIGSPLH
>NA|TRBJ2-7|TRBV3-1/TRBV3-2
ASSQLLAVSSYEQY
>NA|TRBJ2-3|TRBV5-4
ASSLGKDTQY
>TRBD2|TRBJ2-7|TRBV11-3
ASSPRREGPREQY
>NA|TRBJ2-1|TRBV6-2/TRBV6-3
ASSRLIDEQF
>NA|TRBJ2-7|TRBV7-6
ASSIGQPYEQY